This T cell receptor (beta chain) was profiled in a study of prognosis after radiotherapy for stage I lung cancer. Study overall: The non-small cell lung cancer patients were all regarded as unsuitable for surgery on medical grounds. In this cohort, no one received concurrent therapy with stereotactic body radiotherapy. The study enrolled approximately twelve men and several women as patients, aged 53 to 84 with a median of nearly 75 years. Broader study findings: It was in patients who developed distant metastases that Shannon entropy after stereotactic body radiation therapy was lower.

Germline-derived CDR1 and CDR2 are SGHRS and YFSETQ. The CDR3 sequence is 14 residues long. With 0 bases removed from V and 7 bases from J, the gap between germline ends came to 13 bases. The genomic DNA TCR beta CDR3 region underwent two rounds of multiplex PCR. Gene-specific primers for each TRBV and TRBJ gene drove first-round PCR. Each CDR3 protein is one row after TCRdb ran MiXCR on the multiplex PCR reads. The table includes roughly 18,000 distinct CDR3 sequences, about 40% detected once. This clonotype occurred many times. What it binds is unknown. The starting material was PBMCs, obtained before or after stereotactic body radiation therapy (not recorded which). This chain links TRBV5-1 with TRBJ2-5, with D unclear. The sequence was obtained from a donor of 50 years or more with non-small cell lung cancer. Written as DNA, the CDR3 is TGCGCCAGCAGCTTGGACAGTCCGAGGTTGACCCAGTACTTC. This translates into CASSLDSPRLTQYF.